A selection of T cell receptor beta chains follows, all from one sample in a study of blood T cell repertoires in COVID-19. Libraries were prepared by immunoSEQ multiplex PCR; TCRdb keeps only in-frame clonotypes and omits some of them. The table has over 400,000 clones, roughly 88% seen once. Sequencing used peripheral blood. These receptors were taken from a human donor in a cohort sampled during active COVID-19. Both conserved end residues are part of each CDR3. D genes are given only for firm matches. Rows may omit the clone size; those that give it use once, few, many or a size class.

size,J,V,D,DNA,CDR3
once,TRBJ1-6,TRBV19,NA,TGTGCCAGTAGTACCGCTACAGGTACCAAGTCTAATTCACCCCTCCACTTT,CASSTATGTKSNSPLHF
once,TRBJ2-3,TRBV30,NA,TGTGCCTGCTACAGTAGCCTCTCTAGCGCGATCTCCATAAAACCTAGCACAGATACGCAGTATTTT,CACYSSLSSAISIKPSTDTQYF
NA,TRBJ2-1,TRBV7-6,TRBD2,TGTGCCAGCAGCCTTAGCGGGAGCTCCTACAATGAGCAGTTCTTC,CASSLSGSSYNEQFF
NA,TRBJ1-4,TRBV6-1,TRBD1,TGTGCCAGCAGTGAACACAGGGGGCTTACGAATGAAAAACTGTTTTTT,CASSEHRGLTNEKLFF
NA,TRBJ1-2,TRBV19,TRBD1,TGTGCCAGTAGTGTTGGGACAGGGGGCCTTTTCTATGGCTACACCTTC,CASSVGTGGLFYGYTF
NA,TRBJ1-1,TRBV18,TRBD1,TGTGCCAGCTCACTTTTCGTGACAGGGAGCACTGAAGCTTTCTTT,CASSLFVTGSTEAFF
NA,TRBJ2-7,TRBV11-2,NA,TGTGCCAGCAGCTTAGATGGCACCTACGAGCAGTACTTC,CASSLDGTYEQYF
NA,TRBJ1-2,TRBV3-1/TRBV3-2,NA,TGTGCCAGCAGCCGCCGTACGGAGGGGATGGGTGGCTACACCTTC,CASSRRTEGMGGYTF
NA,TRBJ2-7,TRBV7-2,TRBD2,TGTGCCAGCAGCTTAGGCGGGAGGGACGAGCAGTACTTC,CASSLGGRDEQYF
few,TRBJ2-3,TRBV7-3,NA,TGTGCCAGCAGAAGGCGGGAAAGCACAGATACGCAGTATTTT,CASRRRESTDTQYF
NA,TRBJ1-2,TRBV5-1,NA,TGCGCCAGCAGCTTGCCCGCGACAGGCCGGAACTATGGCTACACCTTC,CASSLPATGRNYGYTF
NA,TRBJ2-7,TRBV9,NA,TGTGCCAGCAGCGGGGCCCTGAGCTCCTACGAGCAGTACTTC,CASSGALSSYEQYF
NA,TRBJ2-5,TRBV4-3,NA,TGCGCCAGCAGCCGACGGGAGAAAACGGAGACCCAGTACTTC,CASSRREKTETQYF
NA,TRBJ2-7,TRBV5-1,TRBD2,TGCGCCAGCAGCCCAACGGGAGGGGTTGAGGACGAGCAGTACTTC,CASSPTGGVEDEQYF
NA,TRBJ1-2,TRBV5-1,NA,TGCGCCAGCAGCTTACAGGATGCTAACTATGGCTACACCTTC,CASSLQDANYGYTF
NA,TRBJ2-1,TRBV12-3/TRBV12-4,NA,TGTGCCAGCACTTCGGAGGATGAGCAGTTCTTC,CASTSEDEQFF
NA,TRBJ1-1,TRBV2,NA,TGTGCCAGCAGTGAAGGAGGGAGGACTGAAGCTTTCTTT,CASSEGGRTEAFF
NA,TRBJ2-4,TRBV4-2,TRBD2,TGTGCCAGCAGCCAAGAGGAAAGCGGGAGCCCCAGGAACATTCAGTACTTC,CASSQEESGSPRNIQYF
NA,TRBJ2-7,TRBV5-1,TRBD2,TGCGCCAGCAGCTTGAGGCCGGGACTAGCGGGAGCAGGGCCGGACTACGAGCAGTACTTC,CASSLRPGLAGAGPDYEQYF
NA,TRBJ2-7,TRBV4-2,NA,TGTGCCAGCAGTCGGGGACTGAGCTACGAGCAGTACTTC,CASSRGLSYEQYF
NA,TRBJ2-7,TRBV4-2,TRBD2,TGTGCCAGCAGCCCACAGACGGGGGGAGGTTCCTACGAGCAGTACTTC,CASSPQTGGGSYEQYF
NA,TRBJ1-5,TRBV6-2/TRBV6-3,TRBD1,TGTGCCAGCAGCTTACGCAGGGGACAGGGGTACAATCAGCCCCAGCATTTT,CASSLRRGQGYNQPQHF
NA,TRBJ2-1,TRBV10-3,TRBD2,TGTGCCATCAGTGAGGGCCAGCGGGGAAACAATGAGCAGTTCTTC,CAISEGQRGNNEQFF
NA,TRBJ2-7,TRBV3-1/TRBV3-2,TRBD1,TGTGCCAGCAGCCAGCGCGGGACAGGGAACGAGCAGTACTTC,CASSQRGTGNEQYF
once,TRBJ1-5,TRBV19,TRBD1,TGTGCCAGTAGTATAACGACAGGGGGTCAGCCCCAGCATTTT,CASSITTGGQPQHF